A selection of T cell receptor beta chains follows, all from one sample in a study of memory CD4+ T cells and cytomegalovirus serostatus. Profiled with immunoSEQ multiplex PCR; TCRdb holds only in-frame clones, not every one. The profile shows fewer than 75,000 clones, around 79% of them singletons. Sequenced sample: memory CD4+ T cells from blood. Every receptor here comes from an adult in good health and CMV-seronegative. The CDR3 runs from the conserved cysteine through the conserved F or W. The D gene is left open where the match is weak. Where a row states a size, it is once, few, many or the class of an expanded clone; other rows omit it.

TRBV9	NA	once	TRBJ2-7	CASSPGSEQYF	TGTGCCAGCAGCCCAGGGTCCGAGCAGTACTTC
TRBV9	TRBD2	NA	TRBJ2-3	CASSVEAGLPTDTQYF	TGTGCCAGCAGCGTGGAAGCGGGATTACCCACAGATACGCAGTATTTT
TRBV5-1	NA	NA	TRBJ2-1	CASSLQEVSYNEQFF	TGCGCCAGCAGCCTTCAGGAGGTTTCCTACAATGAGCAGTTCTTC
TRBV7-9	NA	NA	TRBJ2-7	CASSLTGKGLREQYF	TGTGCCAGCAGCCTCACAGGGAAGGGACTACGAGAGCAGTACTTC
TRBV7-9	NA	NA	TRBJ1-4	CASSLSSQGLNEKLFF	TGTGCCAGCAGCTTATCGTCACAGGGACTTAATGAAAAACTGTTTTTT
TRBV18	NA	NA	TRBJ1-4	CASSPNTGPNEKLFF	TGTGCCAGCTCACCAAATACGGGGCCGAATGAAAAACTGTTTTTT
TRBV7-2	NA	NA	TRBJ2-7	CASSFERGSYEQYF	TGTGCCAGCAGCTTTGAGAGGGGTTCCTACGAGCAGTACTTC
TRBV6-1	TRBD1	NA	TRBJ2-7	CASSARTGTEQYF	TGTGCCAGCAGTGCAAGGACAGGGACCGAGCAGTACTTC
TRBV5-6	NA	NA	TRBJ1-1	CASSRTVMNTEAFF	TGTGCCAGCAGTAGGACGGTGATGAACACTGAAGCTTTCTTT
TRBV6-4	TRBD2	NA	TRBJ2-3	CASSAGTSGGVMSTQYF	TGTGCCAGCAGTGCCGGGACTAGCGGGGGAGTTATGAGTACGCAGTATTTT
TRBV19	TRBD2	NA	TRBJ2-3	CASSSGGRGDTQYF	TGTGCCAGTAGTAGCGGGGGGCGTGGGGATACGCAGTATTTT
TRBV10-1	NA	NA	TRBJ2-1	CASSLKASGASQQFF	TGCGCCAGCAGTCTAAAGGCCTCAGGGGCATCGCAGCAGTTCTTC
TRBV5-1	NA	NA	TRBJ2-1	CASSLALSGGSYNEQFF	TGCGCCAGCAGCTTGGCCTTGTCCGGGGGATCCTACAATGAGCAGTTCTTC
TRBV6-5	NA	once	TRBJ1-6	CATQLGYNSPLHF	TGTGCCACTCAGTTGGGTTATAATTCACCCCTCCACTTT
TRBV30	NA	NA	TRBJ1-3	CAWAPKGNTIYF	TGTGCCTGGGCACCCAAAGGAAACACCATATATTTT
TRBV6-5	TRBD1	NA	TRBJ1-2	CASSERTGSYYGYTF	TGTGCCAGCAGCGAGCGGACAGGTTCGTACTATGGCTACACCTTC
TRBV9	NA	once	TRBJ2-1	CASSVSTGSYNEQFF	TGTGCCAGCAGCGTTTCGACAGGCTCCTACAATGAGCAGTTCTTC
TRBV14	NA	NA	TRBJ2-3	CASSQAHTQYF	TGTGCCAGCAGCCAAGCCCATACGCAGTATTTT
TRBV29-1	TRBD2	NA	TRBJ2-7	CSVAGLAGNYEQYF	TGCAGCGTGGCGGGACTAGCGGGAAACTACGAGCAGTACTTC
TRBV27	TRBD1	NA	TRBJ1-2	CASSPIKGTGRDYGYTF	TGTGCCAGCAGTCCCATAAAGGGGACAGGTCGAGACTATGGCTACACCTTC
TRBV5-1	NA	NA	TRBJ2-7	CASSFDSVSSYEQYF	TGCGCCAGCAGCTTCGACTCCGTAAGCTCCTACGAGCAGTACTTC
TRBV7-2	NA	NA	TRBJ2-7	CASSPGQRLVEQYF	TGTGCCAGCAGCCCCGGGCAGAGACTCGTCGAGCAGTACTTC
TRBV6-5	NA	NA	TRBJ1-2	CASSPQTNYGYTF	TGTGCCAGCAGCCCTCAAACTAACTATGGCTACACCTTC